These 26 T cell receptor beta chains share one sample of origin, sequenced in a study of T cells in Graves' hyperthyroidism and ophthalmopathy. RNA transcripts gave rise to amplified TCR beta CDR3 regions. First-round RT-PCR of the TCR CDR3 relied on the HTBI primer set. One entry per CDR3 protein, called by TCRdb with MiXCR from the multiplex PCR reads. The sample consists of fewer than 700,000 distinct CDR3 sequences, about 15% of them appearing once. The sequenced sample was blood. All receptors come from a woman in her late teens or twenties with Graves' ophthalmopathy.

The rearrangement links TRBV24-1 to TRBJ2-5; 8 nucleotides align to TRBD2. The CDR3 is 16 amino acids. CDR1 and CDR2 (germline): KGHDR, SFDVKD. Germline trimming cut 3 bases from V and 3 bases from J; bases unmatched to any gene: 8. The CDR3 sequence is CATSDPPSGGEETQYF. Written as DNA, the CDR3 is TGTGCCACCAGTGATCCCCCCTCCGGGGGGGAAGAGACCCAGTACTTC.

The rearrangement joins TRBV7-9 to TRBJ1-6; D call uncertain. The germline V gene encodes CDR1 SEHNR and CDR2 FQNEAQ (reference sequence). The CDR3 extends over 15 amino acids. V was shortened by 1 base and J by 9 bases, with 13 bases between the two germline ends. CDR3 sequence (DNA): TGTGCCAGCAGCTTAGACGGGGAAGGGATTTCACCCCTCCACTTT. It specifies CASSLDGEGISPLHF.

This clonotype occurred many times. The chain joins TRBV12-3 or TRBV12-4 to TRBJ1-1; no definite D call. The CDR3 is 14 residues long. The ends were cut back, 6 bases at V and 4 bases at J, with 15 bases in the middle. The CDR3 nucleotides are TGTGCCAGCAGGAGACTAATTGTTGGCACTGAAGCTTTCTTT. The encoded protein is CASRRLIVGTEAFF.

The sample holds many counts of this clonotype. J is TRBJ1-1 and V is TRBV30; a weak D match, TRBD1 (6 bases). V dropped 2 bases and J dropped 0 bases, with 13 bases sitting between them. Looked up from germline, CDR1 is GTSNPN and CDR2 is SVGIG (reference sequence). The CDR3 length is 15 residues. This CDR3 reads CAWSRTGTMNTEAFF. The CDR3 DNA reads as TGTGCCTGGAGTCGTACCGGGACAATGAACACTGAAGCTTTCTTT.

The V and J genes are TRBV6-2 or TRBV6-3 and TRBJ2-3, with 11 positions matching TRBD1. In germline, CDR1 is MNHEY, CDR2 SVGEGT. This CDR3 has 15 residues. The junction had 9 bases not matched to a gene; V was cut back by 10 bases and J by 3 bases. The CDR3, as DNA: TGTGCCACCCAGCAGGGGGACAGGGGGACAGATACGCAGTATTTT. This sequence encodes CATQQGDRGTDTQYF.

This clonotype showed up many times. The CDR3 nucleotides read TGTGCCAGCAGCTTATATGGCGGGGAGCTGTTTTTT. This gives the protein CASSLYGGELFF. This chain links TRBV13 with TRBJ2-2; D is uncertain. The CDR3 has 12 amino acids. With 2 bases removed from V and 7 bases from J, the gap between germline ends came to 5 bases. Germline V gene lookup returns CDR1 PRHDT and CDR2 FYEKMQ (reference sequence).

V is TRBV10-3 and J is TRBJ1-4, with 8 bases lining up with TRBD1. CDR3 length equals 15 residues. The V segment lost 3 bases and the J segment 7 bases; nucleotides outside the gene matches: 7. CDR1 and CDR2 (germline): ENHRY, SYGVKD. CDR3 loop: CAISDAGTGSEKLFF. The CDR3 coding sequence is TGTGCCATCAGTGATGCGGGGACAGGCAGTGAAAAACTGTTTTTT.

Ten or more counts support this clonotype. At one end the junction does not follow the germline gene, possibly because of a read error. The chain links TRBV7-7 to TRBJ2-2, with a possible D match to TRBD2 (5 bases). The CDR3 totals 14 residues. Germline V CDR1 and CDR2: SSHAT, FNYEAQ (reference sequence). The CDR3 DNA follows: TGTGCTAGCAGCGCGGGTCTATACACCGGGGAGCTGTTTTTT. Translation: CASSAGLYTGELFF.

This clonotype was counted at least ten times. This chain links TRBV27 with TRBJ1-5, with D hard to call. The CDR3 consists of 13 residues. Trimming pared 0 bases from V and 4 bases from J, leaving 4 bases between. Germline-derived CDR1 and CDR2 are MNHEY and SMNVEV (reference sequence). CDR3 DNA: TGTGCCAGCAGTTTATCGGGGAATCAGCCCCAGCATTTT. It encodes CASSLSGNQPQHF.

The chain couples TRBV4-1 to TRBJ2-7; 13 positions match TRBD2. Per germline, CDR1 MGHRA and CDR2 YSYEKL. V lost 0 bases, J lost 5 bases, and 4 bases stayed unmatched. The CDR3 is 16 residues long. In DNA, the CDR3 is TGCGCCAGCAGCCAAGAGTGGGGACTAGCGGGACACGAGCAGTACTTC. Encoded protein: CASSQEWGLAGHEQYF.

This clonotype was counted at least ten times. The rearrangement uses TRBV14 and TRBJ2-7; D call uncertain. Trimming left V 4 bases short and J 6 bases short, with 7 bases between. The CDR3 contains 11 residues. Germline V gives CDR1 SGHDN, CDR2 FVKESK. The CDR3 DNA follows: TGTGCCAGCAGCCGCGGTTTCGAGCAGTACTTC. Amino acid sequence: CASSRGFEQYF.

This clonotype showed up just a few times. The chain employs TRBV9 and TRBJ1-3, with D possibly being TRBD1 (5 bases). This CDR3 has 14 amino acids. V lost 5 bases to trimming and J lost 9 bases, with 18 bases between them. Germline V gene data show CDR1 as SGDLS and CDR2 as YYNGEE. The CDR3 spells CASSSTGVLGTIYF. For the CDR3, the DNA is TGTGCCAGCAGTTCCACGGGGGTATTAGGCACCATATATTTT.

This clonotype was seen repeatedly, ten times or more. V is TRBV28 and J is TRBJ2-5, with D maybe TRBD2 (6 bases). This CDR3 has 16 amino acids. From germline, CDR1 is MDHEN and CDR2 SYDVKM. Deletions cut 2 bases from V and 1 base from J, with 14 bases between. The CDR3 region has the DNA TGTGCCAGCAGTTTAGCCGGTGGGGGGAGCCAAGAGACCCAGTACTTC. It codes for CASSLAGGGSQETQYF.

The sample holds many counts of this clonotype. This sequence joins TRBV6-1 and TRBJ1-2; no clear D gene. CDR3 length: 14 residues. V dropped 5 bases and J dropped 4 bases, with 14 bases sitting between them. Per the germline V gene, CDR1 is MNHNS and CDR2 is SASEGT. CDR3 coding DNA: TGTGCCAGCAGTTCAACCGGACGCTCCTATGGCTACACCTTC. Protein: CASSSTGRSYGYTF.

This clonotype was seen ten or more times. This chain joins TRBV12-3 or TRBV12-4 and TRBJ2-7, with TRBD2 as a possible D gene (6 bases). V lost 7 bases to trimming and J lost 6 bases, with 22 bases between them. The CDR3 is 15 amino acids. The CDR3 sequence is CASKSPVTPGAEQYF. The CDR3 DNA reads as TGTGCCAGCAAATCGCCGGTGACCCCGGGAGCCGAGCAGTACTTC.

There are many counts of this clonotype. The V gene is TRBV12-3 or TRBV12-4, the J gene TRBJ1-3; possible D gene TRBD1, 5 bases. CDR3 length: 15 amino acids. V lost 2 bases, J lost 4 bases, and 12 bases lay in between. The CDR3 DNA reads TGTGCCAGCAGTTTAACCGGGACGAACGGAAACACCATATATTTT. It translates to CASSLTGTNGNTIYF.

The V and J genes are TRBV2 and TRBJ2-2; D is tentatively TRBD1 or TRBD2 (5 bases each). With 9 bases removed from V and 7 bases from J, the gap between germline ends came to 21 bases. The V gene's germline CDR1 is SNHLY and CDR2 FYNNEI. CDR3 length: 15 amino acids. As DNA, the CDR3 is TGTGCCAGTACGGGACGAGGTTCTCAAGACGGGGAGCTGTTTTTT. Encoded protein: CASTGRGSQDGELFF.

On this clonotype: A read error may be the cause here, since a much bigger clone is one base away. The J gene is TRBJ2-1, the V gene TRBV20-1, with 9 bases lining up with TRBD2. The J call could be wrong; TRBJ2-7 is a better fit for the DNA end. The germline V gene encodes CDR1 DFQATT and CDR2 SNEGSKA (reference sequence). The CDR3 runs 14 residues. CDR3 DNA: TGCAGTGCTAGCGAGCGGGGGGCGGACAATGAGCAGTACTTC. This codes for CSASERGADNEQYF.

The sample holds a few counts of this clonotype. The rearrangement links TRBV4-1 to TRBJ2-5; D gene unclear. CDR1 is MGHRA and CDR2 is YSYEKL in the germline V gene. The CDR3 is 12 amino acids. Trimming pared 5 bases from V and 1 base from J, leaving 5 bases between. CDR3 sequence reads: CASSYLQETQYF. The CDR3 bases are TGCGCCAGCAGCTACCTCCAAGAGACCCAGTACTTC.

This clonotype was seen many times. The V and J genes are TRBV15 and TRBJ2-3; D gene unclear. This CDR3 comprises 15 residues. V was trimmed by 0 bases and J by 2 bases, leaving 9 bases between them. The V gene's germline CDR1 is LNHNV and CDR2 YYDKDF (reference sequence). The CDR3 bases are TGTGCCACCAGCAGAGATCCTGGATCCACAGATACGCAGTATTTT. Translating gives CATSRDPGSTDTQYF.

This clonotype was detected many times. The chain uses TRBV12-3 or TRBV12-4 and TRBJ2-2; 7 bases map to TRBD2. There are 13 residues in the CDR3. Germline trimming cut 10 bases from V and 5 bases from J; bases unmatched to any gene: 7. CDR3 DNA sequence: TGTGCCATCCGGGGAGGGATGACCGGGGAGCTGTTTTTT. The encoded protein is CAIRGGMTGELFF.

The CDR3 reads CATRDGLYTEAFF. CDR3 DNA sequence: TGTGCCACCAGGGACGGTCTCTACACTGAAGCTTTCTTT. This rearrangement joins TRBV24-1 to TRBJ1-1; D is unclear. The CDR3 has 13 amino acids. The V end lost 7 bases, the J end lost 3 bases, and 11 bases lay between the germline ends. Germline lookup yields CDR1 KGHDR and CDR2 SFDVKD.

In this sample, this clonotype turned up once. The chain carries TRBV9 and TRBJ1-6; D ambiguous. Germline-derived CDR1 and CDR2 are SGDLS and YYNGEE. V lost 0 bases and J lost 4, with 5 bases in between. The CDR3 consists of 14 residues. The CDR3 protein is CASSVGLYNSPLHF. The CDR3 DNA reads as TGTGCCAGCAGCGTAGGACTGTATAATTCACCCCTCCACTTT.

This clonotype was detected only a few times. CDR3 DNA sequence: TGTGCCAGCAGCTGGGACGACCCCTTCTCTGGAAACACCATATATTTT. Residues: CASSWDDPFSGNTIYF. The gene calls are TRBV7-8 and TRBJ1-3, with D perhaps TRBD1 (5 bases). The CDR3 contains 16 residues. V was cut by 4 bases and J by 0 bases, with 13 bases left in between. CDR1 is SGHVS, CDR2 FQNEAQ, per germline.

This clonotype was counted many times. V is TRBV2 and J is TRBJ2-2; 8 bases are a match to TRBD1. Looked up from germline, CDR1 is SNHLY and CDR2 is FYNNEI. This CDR3 has 14 amino acids. The V and J ends lost 6 bases and 1 base, in that order; junction bases with no gene match: 1. This CDR3 reads CASRGQENTGELFF. CDR3 nucleotide sequence: TGTGCCAGCAGGGGACAGGAGAACACCGGGGAGCTGTTTTTT. Combining the CDR3 with reference TRBV2 and TRBJ2-2 gives the whole variable domain EPEVTQTPSHQVTQMGQEVILRCVPISNHLYFYWYRQILGQKVEFLVSFYNNEISEKSEIFDDQFSVERPDGSNFTLKIRSTKLEDSAMYFCASRGQENTGELFFGEGSRLTVL.

The gene calls are TRBV5-6 and TRBJ2-6; D is undetermined. Per the germline V gene, CDR1 is SGHDT and CDR2 is YYEEEE. The CDR3 is 17 amino acids. V lost 4 bases and J 2 bases, leaving 16 bases between the germline ends. In DNA, the CDR3 is TGTGCCAGCAGCAACTCCAGATCTGCCACTGGGGCCAACGTCCTGACTTTC. It specifies CASSNSRSATGANVLTF.